These T cell receptor beta chains were read from a single sample in a study of blood T cell repertoires in COVID-19. Profiling relied on immunoSEQ multiplex PCR, and the TCRdb table lists in-frame clones only, not all of them. The sample holds some 250,000 clones, about 86% seen once. Sequenced material: peripheral blood. These receptors were obtained from a woman between 25 and 40 years old who had recovered from COVID-19. The CDR3 runs from the conserved cysteine through the conserved F or W. The order of the fields is J gene, clone size, D gene, V gene, CDR3 DNA, CDR3 protein. D genes are given only for firm matches. Some rows mark clone size as missing; the rest say once, few, many or name a class of expanded clone.

TRBJ2-1	.	.	TRBV6-5	TGTGCCAGCAGTTACAAAGACAGGCGGATCAATGAGCAGTTCTTC	CASSYKDRRINEQFF
TRBJ2-3	.	TRBD2	TRBV7-9	TGTGCCAGCAGCAGGACTAGCGGGGGGGTGTCGGAGACAGATACGCAGTATTTT	CASSRTSGGVSETDTQYF
TRBJ1-2	.	.	TRBV29-1	TGCAGCGTTGAAGACCCCGGAGATGGCTACACCTTC	CSVEDPGDGYTF
TRBJ2-7	.	TRBD2	TRBV2	TGTGCCGGATCGACTAGCCTTCCTTACGAGCAGTACTTC	CAGSTSLPYEQYF
TRBJ1-2	few	TRBD1	TRBV5-8	TGTGCCAGCAGCTCCGGGACAGGGGTTTGGTATGGCTACACCTTC	CASSSGTGVWYGYTF
TRBJ1-1	few	.	TRBV7-3	TGTGCCAGCAGCTTAACCGCGGGAGGTGAAGCTTTCTTT	CASSLTAGGEAFF
TRBJ2-5	.	.	TRBV5-5	TGTGCCAGCAGCCCCTATGCCGTGGGGCAGGGGTTCGGAGAGACCCAGTACTTC	CASSPYAVGQGFGETQYF
TRBJ2-1	.	TRBD1	TRBV6-5	TGTGCCAGCAGTTACCCCCCCGGGACAGGGAACAATGAGCAGTTCTTC	CASSYPPGTGNNEQFF
TRBJ2-1	.	.	TRBV15	TGTGCCACCAGCATGAAGGCACCGGCGGTCAATGAGCAGTTCTTC	CATSMKAPAVNEQFF
TRBJ2-1	.	.	TRBV2	TGTGCCAGCACTAGTAACAATGAGCAGTTCTTC	CASTSNNEQFF
TRBJ2-7	.	TRBD2	TRBV4-1	TGCGCCAGCAGCAATAGCGGGGGTCCTACCTACGAGCAGTACTTC	CASSNSGGPTYEQYF
TRBJ2-1	.	.	TRBV10-2	TGCGCCAGCAGAGAGACCTGGAGCTCCTACAATGAGCAGTTCTTC	CASRETWSSYNEQFF
TRBJ2-5	.	.	TRBV6-6	TGTGCCAGCAGTTCGTATCAGGGGCCGGAGGAGACCCAGTACTTC	CASSSYQGPEETQYF
TRBJ2-7	.	TRBD1	TRBV7-2	TGTGCCAGCAGCTTGGACAGGGGAGAAGTCTACGAGCAGTACTTC	CASSLDRGEVYEQYF
TRBJ2-1	.	TRBD2	TRBV19	TGTGCCAGTAGTCCGTGGACTAGCGGGATAAACAATGAGCAGTTCTTC	CASSPWTSGINNEQFF
TRBJ2-1	.	.	TRBV27	TGTGCCAGCAGTCCCCGGGACAACATGCGAGTACATGAGCAGTTCTTC	CASSPRDNMRVHEQFF